This passage covers 19 T cell receptor beta chains from one sample sequenced in a study of T cells in Graves' hyperthyroidism and ophthalmopathy. Researchers took RNA transcripts and amplified the TCR beta CDR3 regions from them. The HTBI primer set drove a first-round RT-PCR of the TCR CDR3. MiXCR, applied by TCRdb to the multiplex PCR reads, yields one record per CDR3 protein. The sample gives approximately 400,000 distinct CDR3 sequences, about 15% of which show up once; approximately 30% is in the top ten. The sample comprised blood. All receptors derive from a woman aged 25 to 39 with Graves' hyperthyroidism.

There are many counts of this clonotype. The chain couples TRBV3-1 to TRBJ1-2, with a weak D call TRBD1 (6 bases). V lost 3 bases and J lost 5, with 10 bases in between. This CDR3 contains 13 residues. Germline CDR1 reads LGHDT; CDR2 reads YNNKEL (reference sequence). The DNA of the CDR3 is TGTGCCAGCAGCCACCGGGGGCCATATGGCTACACCTTC. It yields the protein CASSHRGPYGYTF.

The chain carries TRBV5-4 and TRBJ2-1; 9 bases map to TRBD1. CDR1 SGHNT and CDR2 YYREEE come from the germline V gene (reference sequence). CDR3 length: 15 residues. Trimming took 2 bases from V and 7 from J; bases not matched to a gene: 7. In DNA form, the CDR3 reads TGTGCCAGCAGCTTACAGGGGGCAATCGCTAATGAGCAGTTCTTC. It is translated as CASSLQGAIANEQFF. Using reference TRBV5-4 and TRBJ2-1 for the parts outside the CDR3, the full variable domain is ETGVTQSPTHLIKTRGQQVTLRCSSQSGHNTVSWYQQALGQGPQFIFQYYREEENGRGNFPPRFSGLQFPNYSSELNVNALELDDSALYLCASSLQGAIANEQFFGPGTRLTVL.

V gene TRBV7-9 combines with J gene TRBJ2-5; 7 nucleotides line up with TRBD1. The germline V gene has CDR1 SEHNR and CDR2 FQNEAQ (reference sequence). The CDR3 is 14 amino acids. The V and J ends lost 3 bases and 1 base, in that order; junction bases with no gene match: 2. The CDR3 DNA is TGTGCCAGCAGCTTTTACAGGGGCCAAGAGACCCAGTACTTC. Translation gives CASSFYRGQETQYF.

This clonotype was recorded at least ten times. The chain combines TRBV2 with TRBJ1-1; tentative D call: TRBD1 (5 bases). V lost 6 bases, J lost 4 bases, and 15 bases lay in between. CDR3 size: 14 residues. Per the germline V gene, CDR1 is SNHLY and CDR2 is FYNNEI. The CDR3 spells CASRAGWIGTEAFF. DNA for the CDR3: TGTGCCAGCAGAGCAGGGTGGATTGGCACTGAAGCTTTCTTT.

This clonotype was counted a few times. The V call is TRBV5-6, the J call TRBJ2-1, with 9 positions matching TRBD2. V lost 1 base, J lost 0 bases, and 2 bases stayed unmatched. This CDR3 region has 16 residues. The germline V gene encodes CDR1 SGHDT and CDR2 YYEEEE. CDR3 sequence reads: CASSLSGRSSYNEQFF. The CDR3 DNA follows: TGTGCCAGCAGCTTGAGCGGGAGGAGCTCCTACAATGAGCAGTTCTTC.

This clonotype was detected many times. The chain has TRBV3-1 and TRBJ1-2, with unresolved D. The CDR3 is 12 amino acids. V lost 0 bases to trimming and J lost 8 bases, with 7 bases between them. Germline V gene lookup returns CDR1 LGHDT and CDR2 YNNKEL (reference sequence). The CDR3 protein is CASSQDLGGYTF. The CDR3 nucleotides read TGTGCCAGCAGCCAAGATCTCGGAGGCTACACCTTC. The variable domain in full, completed from reference TRBV3-1 and TRBJ1-2, reads DTAVSQTPKYLVTQMGNDKSIKCEQNLGHDTMYWYKQDSKKFLKIMFSYNNKELIINETVPNRFSPKSPDKAHLNLHINSLELGDSAVYFCASSQDLGGYTFGSGTRLTVV.

The chain is built from TRBV24-1 and TRBJ2-1; tentatively, D is TRBD2 (6 bases). V gave up 9 bases and J gave up 3 bases, with 11 bases separating them. In germline, CDR1 is KGHDR, CDR2 SFDVKD. The length of the CDR3 is 13 residues. The CDR3 sequence: CATSGGVYNEQFF. For the CDR3, the DNA is TGTGCCACCTCCGGCGGGGTCTACAATGAGCAGTTCTTC.

This clonotype was observed at least ten times. V gene TRBV27 combines with J gene TRBJ1-5; D remains ambiguous. V was pared by 0 bases and J by 5 bases, with 8 bases between. There are 14 residues in the CDR3. Per the germline V gene, CDR1 is MNHEY and CDR2 is SMNVEV (reference sequence). The CDR3, as DNA: TGTGCCAGCAGTTTATCCGCGGGATATCAGCCCCAGCATTTT. Protein product: CASSLSAGYQPQHF.

The rearrangement links TRBV7-6 to TRBJ2-3; weak D call: TRBD2 (7 bases). Trimming took 1 base from V and 1 from J, leaving 18 bases between them. The germline CDR1 and CDR2 sequences are SGHVS and FNYEAQ. CDR3 size: 18 residues. The CDR3 DNA sequence: TGTGCCAGCAGCTTAGGGGGGGGGACATCCCTGGGCACAGATACGCAGTATTTT. It codes for CASSLGGGTSLGTDTQYF.

This clonotype has only a few counts. The gene calls are TRBV5-1 and TRBJ2-3; 8 bases line up with TRBD1. Germline V gene lookup returns CDR1 SGHRS and CDR2 YFSETQ. V gave up 2 bases and J gave up 3 bases; unmatched junction bases: 8. CDR3 length: 16 amino acids. The CDR3 loop is CASSLSVQGATDTQYF. For the CDR3, the DNA is TGCGCCAGCAGCTTATCTGTTCAGGGGGCAACAGATACGCAGTATTTT.

This clonotype was detected only a few times. The genes are TRBV24-1 and TRBJ2-7, with TRBD2 matching over 9 bases. Germline V gene lookup returns CDR1 KGHDR and CDR2 SFDVKD. The junction had 7 bases not matched to a gene; V was cut back by 2 bases and J by 3 bases. The CDR3 totals 16 residues. The CDR3 DNA sequence: TGTGCCACCAGTGATTCCCGGCGGCGGGAGGGCTACGAGCAGTACTTC. The encoded protein is CATSDSRRREGYEQYF.

This clonotype was detected ten times or more. The chain is built from TRBV28 and TRBJ1-5; the D is unclear. The V gene lost 7 bases and the J gene lost 0 bases, with 10 bases spanning the gap. Germline loops: CDR1 MDHEN, CDR2 SYDVKM. The CDR3 length is 14 residues. In nucleotides, the CDR3 is TGTGCCAGCACCACCGGGCCTAGCAATCAGCCCCAGCATTTT. This codes for CASTTGPSNQPQHF.

This clonotype was counted ten times or more. The chain couples TRBV20-1 to TRBJ1-5; D remains unclear. This CDR3 is built from 13 residues. CDR1 and CDR2 (germline): DFQATT, SNEGSKA (reference sequence). V lost 3 bases and J 8 bases, leaving 14 bases between the germline ends. CDR3 loop: CSASRRSGEPQHF. The CDR3 coding sequence is TGCAGTGCTAGCCGCCGGTCTGGAGAGCCCCAGCATTTT.

The genes are TRBV4-1 and TRBJ2-5; unclear D gene. The germline CDR1 and CDR2 sequences are MGHRA and YSYEKL. V lost 2 bases and J 3 bases, leaving 13 bases between the germline ends. This CDR3 has 15 amino acids. This chain's CDR3 is CASSQFMAPKETQYF. CDR3 bases: TGCGCCAGCAGCCAATTCATGGCCCCGAAAGAGACCCAGTACTTC.

This clonotype was detected ten times or more. The rearrangement joins TRBV12-3 or TRBV12-4 to TRBJ2-1; D remains ambiguous. The CDR3 has 13 amino acids. Between the trimmed V and J ends, which lost 6 bases and 4 bases, there was a span of 10 bases. The CDR3 is CASRIAPYNEQFF. CDR3 nucleotides: TGTGCCAGCAGAATAGCCCCATACAATGAGCAGTTCTTC.

This clonotype was detected many times. The rearrangement joins TRBV29-1 to TRBJ2-7; D unclear. CDR1 and CDR2 from the germline V gene are SQVTM and ANQGSEA. This CDR3 region has 12 residues. V dropped 4 bases and J dropped 0 bases, with 7 bases sitting between them. The CDR3 sequence is CSVGGYSYEQYF. The CDR3 DNA is TGCAGCGTTGGGGGATACTCCTACGAGCAGTACTTC.

Ten or more counts support this clonotype. J is TRBJ2-2 and V is TRBV30, with D uncertain. Per germline, CDR1 GTSNPN and CDR2 SVGIG (reference sequence). Between the trimmed V and J ends, which lost 0 bases and 9 bases, there was a span of 5 bases. This CDR3 is built from 11 residues. The CDR3 nucleotides are TGTGCCTGGAGTGTACACCGGGAGCTGTTTTTT. Translated: CAWSVHRELFF.

This clonotype was picked up many times. This chain uses TRBV11-2 with TRBJ2-7; D may be TRBD2 (5 bases). The CDR3 has 12 amino acids. Germline V gene sequence: CDR1 SGHAT, CDR2 FQNNGV. Deletions cut 4 bases from V and 5 bases from J, with 9 bases between. CDR3 DNA sequence: TGTGCCAGCAGCTCCCCGGGGAACGAGCAGTACTTC. It yields the protein CASSSPGNEQYF.

The chain is built from TRBV7-9 and TRBJ2-1; 8 nucleotides match TRBD2. The CDR3 contains 16 residues. Germline CDR1 is SEHNR and CDR2 is FQNEAQ (reference sequence). After removal of 5 bases from V and 8 bases from J, the junction contained 14 bases not matched to a gene. CDR3 region: CASSPTAPGRADEQFF. Written as DNA, the CDR3 is TGTGCCAGCAGCCCCACTGCTCCCGGGAGGGCCGATGAGCAGTTCTTC.